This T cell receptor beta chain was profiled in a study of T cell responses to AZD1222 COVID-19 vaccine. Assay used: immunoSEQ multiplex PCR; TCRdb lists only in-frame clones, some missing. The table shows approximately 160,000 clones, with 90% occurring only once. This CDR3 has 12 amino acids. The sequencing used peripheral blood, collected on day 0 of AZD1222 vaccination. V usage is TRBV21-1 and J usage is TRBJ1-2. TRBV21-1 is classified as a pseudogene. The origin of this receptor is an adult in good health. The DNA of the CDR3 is TGTGCCACAATTAAGGCCGGTGATGGCTACACCTTC. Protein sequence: CATIKAGDGYTF.